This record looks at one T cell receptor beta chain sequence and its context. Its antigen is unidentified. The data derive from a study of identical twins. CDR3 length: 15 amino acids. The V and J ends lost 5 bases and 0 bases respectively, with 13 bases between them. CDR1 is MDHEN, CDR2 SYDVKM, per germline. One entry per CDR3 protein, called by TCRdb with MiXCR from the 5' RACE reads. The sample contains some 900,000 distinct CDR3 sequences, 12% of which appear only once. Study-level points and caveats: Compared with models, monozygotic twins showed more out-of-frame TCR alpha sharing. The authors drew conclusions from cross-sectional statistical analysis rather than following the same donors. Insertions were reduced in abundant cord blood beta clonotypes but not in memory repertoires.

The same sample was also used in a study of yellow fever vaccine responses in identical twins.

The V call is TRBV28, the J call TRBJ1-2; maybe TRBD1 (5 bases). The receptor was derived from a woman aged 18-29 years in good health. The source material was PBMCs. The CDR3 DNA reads TGTGCCAGCAGTCCGCAGGGTCCCCCTAACTATGGCTACACCTTC. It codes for CASSPQGPPNYGYTF.